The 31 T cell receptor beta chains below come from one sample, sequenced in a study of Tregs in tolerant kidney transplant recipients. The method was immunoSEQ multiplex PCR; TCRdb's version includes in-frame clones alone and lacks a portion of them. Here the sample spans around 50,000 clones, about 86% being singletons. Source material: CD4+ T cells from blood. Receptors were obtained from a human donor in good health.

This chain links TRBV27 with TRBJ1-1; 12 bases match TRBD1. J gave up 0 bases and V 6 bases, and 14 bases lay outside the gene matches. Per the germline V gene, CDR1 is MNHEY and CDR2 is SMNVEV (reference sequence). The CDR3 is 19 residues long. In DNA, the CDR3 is TGTGCCAGCAGCCAGGAAATACCGGGACAGGGGGCGCTGAACACTGAAGCTTTCTTT. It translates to CASSQEIPGQGALNTEAFF.

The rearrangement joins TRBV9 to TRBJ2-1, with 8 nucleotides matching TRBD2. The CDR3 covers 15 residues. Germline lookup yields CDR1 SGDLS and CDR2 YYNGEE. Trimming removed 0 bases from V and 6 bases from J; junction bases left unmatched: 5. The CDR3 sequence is CASSVAGGAGNEQFF. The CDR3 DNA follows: TGTGCCAGCAGCGTAGCGGGGGGGGCTGGCAATGAGCAGTTCTTC.

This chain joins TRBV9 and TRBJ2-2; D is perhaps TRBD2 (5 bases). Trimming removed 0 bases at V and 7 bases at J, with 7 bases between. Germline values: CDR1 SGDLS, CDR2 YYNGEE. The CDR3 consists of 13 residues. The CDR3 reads CASSVVLGGELFF. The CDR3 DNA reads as TGTGCCAGCAGCGTAGTACTAGGCGGGGAGCTGTTTTTT.

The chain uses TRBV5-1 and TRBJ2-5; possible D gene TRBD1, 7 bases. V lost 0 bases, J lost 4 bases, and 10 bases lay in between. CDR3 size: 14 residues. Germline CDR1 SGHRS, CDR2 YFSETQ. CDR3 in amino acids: CASSLGQGGETQYF. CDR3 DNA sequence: TGCGCCAGCAGCTTGGGACAGGGAGGAGAGACCCAGTACTTC.

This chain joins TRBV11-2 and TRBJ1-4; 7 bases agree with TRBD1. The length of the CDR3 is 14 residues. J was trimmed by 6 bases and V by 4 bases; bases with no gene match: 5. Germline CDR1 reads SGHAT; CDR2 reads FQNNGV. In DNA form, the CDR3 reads TGTGCCAGCAGCTATGGGGACAGATATGAAAAACTGTTTTTT. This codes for CASSYGDRYEKLFF.

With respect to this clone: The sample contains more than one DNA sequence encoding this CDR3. CDR3 sequence (DNA): TGCGCCAGCAGCTCTTCTATGTCTCGGACTGAAGCTTTCTTT. Translation gives CASSSSMSRTEAFF. This sequence joins TRBV5-1 and TRBJ1-1; D uncertain. This CDR3 has 14 amino acids. With 3 bases removed from V and 5 bases from J, the gap between germline ends came to 14 bases. Germline loops: CDR1 SGHRS, CDR2 YFSETQ. The entire variable domain, with the rest obtained from reference TRBV5-1 and TRBJ1-1, is as follows: KAGVTQTPRYLIKTRGQQVTLSCSPISGHRSVSWYQQTPGQGLQFLFEYFSETQRNKGNFPGRFSGRQFSNSRSEMNVSTLELGDSALYLCASSSSMSRTEAFFGQGTRLTVV.

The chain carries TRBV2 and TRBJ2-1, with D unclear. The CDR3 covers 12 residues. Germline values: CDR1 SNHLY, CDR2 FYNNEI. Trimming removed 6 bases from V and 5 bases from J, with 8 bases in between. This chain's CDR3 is CASRGDDNEQFF. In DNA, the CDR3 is TGTGCCAGCAGGGGCGATGACAATGAGCAGTTCTTC.

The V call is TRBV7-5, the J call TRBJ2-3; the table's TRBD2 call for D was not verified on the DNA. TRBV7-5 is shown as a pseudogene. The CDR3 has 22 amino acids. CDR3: CARSLAWDKRLAGGLPPDTQYF. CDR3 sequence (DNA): TGTGCCAGAAGCTTAGCGTGGGACAAGAGACTAGCGGGGGGGCTTCCCCCAGATACGCAGTATTTT.

CDR3 loop: CASSRLTASNQPQHF. The DNA for the CDR3 is TGTGCCAGTAGTCGGTTGACAGCAAGCAATCAGCCCCAGCATTTT. The chain recombines TRBV19 with TRBJ1-5, with D possibly being TRBD1 (5 bases). Between the trimmed V and J ends, which lost 5 bases and 1 base, there was a span of 12 bases. CDR3 length: 15 residues. Germline CDR1 LNHDA, CDR2 SQIVND (reference sequence).

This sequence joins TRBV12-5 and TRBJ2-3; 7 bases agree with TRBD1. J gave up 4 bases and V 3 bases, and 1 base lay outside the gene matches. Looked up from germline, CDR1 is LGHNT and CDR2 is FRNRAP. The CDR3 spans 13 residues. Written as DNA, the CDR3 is TGTGCTAGTGGTTTCCAGGGGGCAGATACGCAGTATTTT. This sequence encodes CASGFQGADTQYF.

The CDR3: CANSETGTYGYTF. The CDR3 DNA is TGTGCGAACAGTGAGACGGGGACATACGGCTACACCTTC. The chain links TRBV6-1 to TRBJ1-2; perhaps TRBD1 as D (6 bases). The CDR3 extends over 13 amino acids. The germline V gene has CDR1 MNHNS and CDR2 SASEGT.

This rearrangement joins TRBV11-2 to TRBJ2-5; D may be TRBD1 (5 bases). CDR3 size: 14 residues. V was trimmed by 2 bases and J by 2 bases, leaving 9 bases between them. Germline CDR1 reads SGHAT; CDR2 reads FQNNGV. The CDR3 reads CASSLRWTQETQYF. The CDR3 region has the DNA TGTGCCAGCAGCTTACGCTGGACACAAGAGACCCAGTACTTC. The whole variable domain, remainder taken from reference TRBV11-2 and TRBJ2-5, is EAGVAQSPRYKIIEKRQSVAFWCNPISGHATLYWYQQILGQGPKLLIQFQNNGVVDDSQLPKDRFSAERLKGVDSTLKIQPAKLEDSAVYLCASSLRWTQETQYFGPGTRLLVL.

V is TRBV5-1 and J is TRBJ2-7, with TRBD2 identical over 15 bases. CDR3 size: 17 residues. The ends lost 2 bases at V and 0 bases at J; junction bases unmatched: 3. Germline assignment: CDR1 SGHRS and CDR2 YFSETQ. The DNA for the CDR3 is TGCGCCAGCAGCTTCGGACTAGCGGGGGGGTCCTCCTACGAGCAGTACTTC. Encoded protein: CASSFGLAGGSSYEQYF.

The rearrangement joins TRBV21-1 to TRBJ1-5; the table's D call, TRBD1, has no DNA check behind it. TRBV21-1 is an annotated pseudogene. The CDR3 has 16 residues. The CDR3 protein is CASNPQGKGPEQPQHF. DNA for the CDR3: TGTGCCAGCAACCCACAGGGAAAGGGGCCTGAACAGCCCCAGCATTTT.

CDR3 DNA: TGTGCCAGCACCCCCGGGATGAATGAAAAACTGTTTTTT. It yields the protein CASTPGMNEKLFF. The chain joins TRBV5-5 to TRBJ1-4, with D uncertain. V lost 6 bases and J lost 5, with 11 bases in between. The germline V gene encodes CDR1 SGHKS and CDR2 YYEKEE (reference sequence). The CDR3 covers 13 residues.

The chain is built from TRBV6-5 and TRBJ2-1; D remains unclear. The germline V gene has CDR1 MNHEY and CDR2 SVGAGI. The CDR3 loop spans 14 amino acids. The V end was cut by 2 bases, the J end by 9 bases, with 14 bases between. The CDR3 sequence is CASSYQEGYGEQFF. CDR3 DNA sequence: TGTGCCAGCAGTTACCAGGAAGGGTACGGTGAGCAGTTCTTC.

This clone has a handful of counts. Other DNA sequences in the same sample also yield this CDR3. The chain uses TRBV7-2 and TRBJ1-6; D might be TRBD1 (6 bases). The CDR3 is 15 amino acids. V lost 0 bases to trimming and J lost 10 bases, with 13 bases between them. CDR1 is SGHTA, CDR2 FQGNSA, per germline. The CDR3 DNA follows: TGTGCCAGCAGCTTAGCGCCGGGACAAGGATCACCCCTCCACTTT. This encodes CASSLAPGQGSPLHF.

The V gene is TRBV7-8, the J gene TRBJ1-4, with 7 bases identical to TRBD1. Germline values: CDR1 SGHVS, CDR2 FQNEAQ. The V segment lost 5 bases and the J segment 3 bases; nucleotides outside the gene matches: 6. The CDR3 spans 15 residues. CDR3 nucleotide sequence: TGTGCCAGCAGCCCCCTCGGGACAGCTAATGAAAAACTGTTTTTT. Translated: CASSPLGTANEKLFF.

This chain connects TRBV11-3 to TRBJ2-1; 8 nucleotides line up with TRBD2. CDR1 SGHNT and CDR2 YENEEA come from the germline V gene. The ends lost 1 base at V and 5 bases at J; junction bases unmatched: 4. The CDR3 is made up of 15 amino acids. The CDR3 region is CASSLVTGGHNEQFF. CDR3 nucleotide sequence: TGTGCCAGCAGCTTAGTAACGGGAGGGCACAATGAGCAGTTCTTC.

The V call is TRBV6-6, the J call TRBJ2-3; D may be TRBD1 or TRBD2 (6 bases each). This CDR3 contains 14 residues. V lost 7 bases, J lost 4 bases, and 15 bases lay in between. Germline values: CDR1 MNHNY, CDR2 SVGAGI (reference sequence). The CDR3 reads CASNRDLPPDTQYF. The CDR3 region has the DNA TGTGCCAGCAACAGGGACTTACCCCCAGATACGCAGTATTTT.

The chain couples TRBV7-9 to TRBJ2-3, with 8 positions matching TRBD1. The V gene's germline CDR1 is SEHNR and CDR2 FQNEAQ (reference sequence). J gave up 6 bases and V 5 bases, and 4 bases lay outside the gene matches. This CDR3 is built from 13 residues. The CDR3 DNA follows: TGTGCCAGCAGCCGGACAGGGACCGATACGCAGTATTTT. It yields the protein CASSRTGTDTQYF.

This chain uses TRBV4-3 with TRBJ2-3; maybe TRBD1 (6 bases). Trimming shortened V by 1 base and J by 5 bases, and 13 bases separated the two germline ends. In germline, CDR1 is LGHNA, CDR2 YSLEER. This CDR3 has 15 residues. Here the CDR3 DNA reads TGCGCCAGCAGCCAAGTGGGGAACAGGGAAGATACGCAGTATTTT. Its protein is CASSQVGNREDTQYF.

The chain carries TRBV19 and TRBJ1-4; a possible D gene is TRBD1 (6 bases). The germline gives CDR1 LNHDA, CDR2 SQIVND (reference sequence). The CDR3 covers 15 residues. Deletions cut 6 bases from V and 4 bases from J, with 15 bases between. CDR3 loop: CASSSTGARNEKLFF. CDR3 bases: TGTGCCAGTAGCTCGACGGGGGCACGTAATGAAAAACTGTTTTTT. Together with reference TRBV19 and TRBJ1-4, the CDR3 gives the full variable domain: DGGITQSPKYLFRKEGQNVTLSCEQNLNHDAMYWYRQDPGQGLRLIYYSQIVNDFQKGDIAEGYSVSREKKESFPLTVTSAQKNPTAFYLCASSSTGARNEKLFFGSGTQLSVL.

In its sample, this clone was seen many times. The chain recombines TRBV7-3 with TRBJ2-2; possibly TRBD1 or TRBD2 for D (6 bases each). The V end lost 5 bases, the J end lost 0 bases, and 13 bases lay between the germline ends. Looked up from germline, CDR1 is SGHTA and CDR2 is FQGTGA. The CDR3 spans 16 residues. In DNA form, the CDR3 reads TGTGCCAGCAGCCCCAGGGGACTGTCGAACACCGGGGAGCTGTTTTTT. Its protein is CASSPRGLSNTGELFF. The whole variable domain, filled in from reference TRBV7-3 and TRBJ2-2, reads GAGVSQTPSNKVTEKGKYVELRCDPISGHTALYWYRQSLGQGPEFLIYFQGTGAADDSGLPNDRFFAVRPEGSVSTLKIQRTERGDSAVYLCASSPRGLSNTGELFFGEGSRLTVL.

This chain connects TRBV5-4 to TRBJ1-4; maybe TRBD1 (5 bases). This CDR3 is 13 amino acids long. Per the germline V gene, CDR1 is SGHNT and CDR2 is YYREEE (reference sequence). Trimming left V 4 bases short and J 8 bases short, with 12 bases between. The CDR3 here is CASSQTAEEKLFF. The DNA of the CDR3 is TGTGCCAGCAGCCAGACAGCGGAGGAAAAACTGTTTTTT.

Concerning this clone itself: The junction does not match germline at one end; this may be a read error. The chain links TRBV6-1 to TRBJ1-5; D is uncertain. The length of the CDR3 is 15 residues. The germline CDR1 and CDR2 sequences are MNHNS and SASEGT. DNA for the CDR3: TGTGCCAGCCGTGAACCCTTGTACAGCAATCAGCCCCAGCATTTT. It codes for CASREPLYSNQPQHF.

In nucleotides, the CDR3 is TGCGCCAGCAGCTTGTCTGCGGGAGCCCGTACCGGGGAGCTGTTTTTT. Protein: CASSLSAGARTGELFF. V gene TRBV5-1 combines with J gene TRBJ2-2; 7 positions agree with TRBD2. The CDR3 totals 16 residues. Germline values: CDR1 SGHRS, CDR2 YFSETQ. The J segment lost 5 bases and the V segment lost 1 base, leaving 8 bases of the junction unmatched.

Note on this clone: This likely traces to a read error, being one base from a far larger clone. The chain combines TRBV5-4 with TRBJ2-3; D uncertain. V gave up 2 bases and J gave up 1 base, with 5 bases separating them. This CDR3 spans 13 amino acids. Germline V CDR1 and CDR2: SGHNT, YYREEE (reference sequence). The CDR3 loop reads CASSLKGTDTQYF. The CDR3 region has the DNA TGTGCCAGCAGCTTAAAAGGCACAGATACGCAGTATTTT.

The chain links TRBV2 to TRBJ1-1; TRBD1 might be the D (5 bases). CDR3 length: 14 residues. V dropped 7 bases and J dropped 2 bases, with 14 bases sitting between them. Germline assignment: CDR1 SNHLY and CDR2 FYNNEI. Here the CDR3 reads CASIVGTVNTEAFF. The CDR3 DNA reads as TGTGCCAGCATTGTCGGGACGGTTAACACTGAAGCTTTCTTT.

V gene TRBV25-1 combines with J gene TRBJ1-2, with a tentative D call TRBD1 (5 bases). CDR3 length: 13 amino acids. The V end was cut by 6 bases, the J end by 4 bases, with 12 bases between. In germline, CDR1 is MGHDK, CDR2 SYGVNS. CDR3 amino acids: CASRDKASYGYTF. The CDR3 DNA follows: TGTGCCAGCAGGGACAAAGCCTCCTATGGCTACACCTTC.

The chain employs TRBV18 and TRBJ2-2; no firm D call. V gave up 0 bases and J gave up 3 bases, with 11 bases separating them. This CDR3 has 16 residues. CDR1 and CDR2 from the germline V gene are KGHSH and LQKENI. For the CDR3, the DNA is TGTGCCAGCTCACCACCCGGCCAGCCCGACACCGGGGAGCTGTTTTTT. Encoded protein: CASSPPGQPDTGELFF. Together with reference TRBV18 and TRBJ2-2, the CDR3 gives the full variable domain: NAGVMQNPRHLVRRRGQEARLRCSPMKGHSHVYWYRQLPEEGLKFMVYLQKENIIDESGMPKERFSAEFPKEGPSILRIQQVVRGDSAAYFCASSPPGQPDTGELFFGEGSRLTVL.